The text below deals with one T cell receptor beta chain. This clone has a handful of counts. Its binding antigen is unknown. It has no much larger one-base neighbor in the sample; base qualities were not kept. This specimen comes from a study of sequential checkpoint blockade in melanoma (dated by TCRdb to about 2019). The study in broad terms: Using 1:1 randomization, the trial assigned patients either to first-line nivolumab followed by ipilimumab (arm A) or to ipilimumab followed by nivolumab (arm B). Maintenance nivolumab came after each of the two trial sequences. DNA from 91 pretreatment melanoma tumor samples was subjected to TCRbeta immunosequencing. For approximately 23 patients, matched tumor biopsies were taken both before treatment and at week 13, after single-agent nivolumab (arm A) or ipilimumab (arm B). In around 83% of the matched pre- and post-treatment tumor biopsy pairs, both biopsies came from the same lesion. Paper-wide results and their limitations: Larger, independent patient cohorts are needed to validate the response-prediction model that combines TCR metrics and mutation burden. In the nivolumab-first arm (arm A), pretreatment tumor TIL clonality was associated with response (P = .04). Small sample sizes and reduced statistical power limited the within-arm analyses of tumor T-cell fraction. Clinical benefit was about 30 times more likely to be achieved by patients whose tumor T-cell fraction and clonality increased by week 13. Tumor T-cell fraction and clonality were correlated with PD-L1 staining and CD8+ T-cell counts, but not with mutational load.

Per the publication, the treatment or condition label means: randomized to nivolumab then ipilimumab (arm A) or the reverse (arm B). No trial patient had received prior DNA-damaging chemotherapy. Samples were obtained from patients with melanoma enrolled in CheckMate 064, a randomized, open-label phase II trial of sequential checkpoint blockade. Tumor TCR sequencing used genomic DNA from formalin-fixed paraffin-embedded (FFPE) tissue samples. The immunoSEQ Assay was used to immunosequence TCRbeta CDR3 regions from genomic DNA. Before high-throughput sequencing, the genomic DNA was amplified using bias-controlled multiplex PCR. The authors processed their data as follows. To quantify the absolute abundance of each unique TCRbeta CDR3 region, the sequences were collapsed and filtered. Clonality was defined as 1 minus Pielou's evenness and was calculated using productive rearrangements only. Tumor T-cell fraction was computed by normalizing TCRbeta template counts to usable DNA, estimated from several housekeeping genes. A previously published method was used to identify clones with significantly greater frequencies in on-treatment samples than in baseline samples. This immuneACCESS table, as held by TCRdb, lists in-frame sequences with V and J called but not all clones. Of the missing ones, under half trace to an unresolved V gene in checked studies; the others have no known cause. The DNA was the basis for D and trimming; V, J and clone size are from that table. The sample profile shows 3,000 to 4,000 clones; 18% of them were found once. The ten largest clones capture 23% of the sample.

Material: tumor tissue (inferred from file names), obtained from a patient given nivolumab and ipilimumab in sequence. The source is a human donor with melanoma.

The DNA sequence reads TGTGCCAGCCTCACCCTCATCCACTCTGGAAACACCATATATTTT. Translated, it gives CASLTLIHSGNTIYF. The receptor chain draws on TRBV6-8 and TRBJ1-3; the D gene remains uncertain. CDR1 MNHGY and CDR2 SAAAGT were looked up in the germline V gene. CDR3 length: 15 amino acids, cysteine to phenylalanine. The entry retains the CDR3 DNA only, 45 bases that are in frame from base 1. V is reduced by 8 bases and J by 0 bases, leaving a spacing of 14 bases between them.